The 6 T cell receptor beta chains below were found in one sample sequenced in a study of blood T cells in healthy people across ages. A second PCR, run for about 7 to 11 cycles, used a sample-barcoded 5' primer plus a J-beta primer mix. A single record per CDR3 protein comes from TCRdb applying MiXCR to the 5' RACE reads. Counted here are 650,000 to 700,000 distinct CDR3 sequences, 32% occurring once; the ten biggest clones make up over 15%. The sample consisted of blood. Receptors originate from an elderly woman in good health.

The chain links TRBV14 to TRBJ1-2; D call uncertain. CDR1 and CDR2 from the germline V gene are SGHDN and FVKESK. With 4 bases removed from V and 8 bases from J, the gap between germline ends came to 14 bases. There are 13 residues in the CDR3. The CDR3 coding sequence is TGTGCCAGCAGCCCCGGACTCTGGGGAGGCTACACCTTC. Translated: CASSPGLWGGYTF.

This clonotype was counted between two and nine times. Given a much more abundant clone one base away, this may be a read error. The rearrangement links TRBV4-1 to TRBJ2-7; tentatively, D is TRBD1 or TRBD2 (5 bases each). Germline V CDR1 and CDR2: MGHRA, YSYEKL. The V end lost 3 bases, the J end lost 7 bases, and 13 bases lay between the germline ends. The CDR3 spans 13 residues. As DNA, the CDR3 is TGCGCCAGCAGCCACCGAGAGGGGTATGAGCAGTACTTC. Its translation is CASSHREGYEQYF.

Details on this clonotype: A read error is possible here, since a much larger clone lies one base away. The genes are TRBV5-5 and TRBJ1-4, with D possibly TRBD1 on 5 matching bases. The CDR3 has 15 amino acids. Per germline, CDR1 SGHKS and CDR2 YYEKEE (reference sequence). Trimming removed 4 bases from V and 4 bases from J, with 14 bases in between. CDR3 nucleotide sequence: TGTGCCAGCAGCCCCTACCAGGGAGATAATGAAAAACTGTTTTTT. Translation gives CASSPYQGDNEKLFF.

This clonotype occurred a few times. The chain employs TRBV9 and TRBJ1-4; D call uncertain. Germline V gene data show CDR1 as SGDLS and CDR2 as YYNGEE. The V and J ends lost 1 base and 4 bases respectively, with 8 bases between them. The CDR3 runs to 14 residues. The DNA of the CDR3 is TGTGCCAGCAGCGTATCATCCGTTAATGAAAAACTGTTTTTT. The encoded protein is CASSVSSVNEKLFF.

The rearrangement joins TRBV12-3 or TRBV12-4 to TRBJ1-2; TRBD1 matches at 8 bases. Germline trimming cut 5 bases from V and 0 bases from J; bases unmatched to any gene: 5. The CDR3 is 15 amino acids. The CDR3 protein is CASSPGQGTNYGYTF. As DNA, the CDR3 is TGTGCCAGCAGTCCTGGACAGGGAACTAACTATGGCTACACCTTC.

In the case of this clonotype: A read error is possible here, since a much larger clone lies one base away. The V gene is TRBV30, the J gene TRBJ2-5; 7 nucleotides line up with TRBD2. This CDR3 spans 12 amino acids. CDR1 and CDR2 (germline): GTSNPN, SVGIG (reference sequence). Trimming took 6 bases from V and 7 from J; bases not matched to a gene: 8. The CDR3 loop is CACQTSSGTQYF. CDR3 in DNA: TGTGCCTGCCAGACTAGCTCGGGGACCCAGTACTTC.